This TCR beta chain comes out of a study of response to subunit inactivated influenza vaccine (dated by TCRdb to the late 2010s). Broadly, across the study: Deep quantitative T cell receptor repertoire profiling was used in the study to track responses to a trivalent subunit inactivated influenza vaccine. Summary of the overall study and its limitations: It was suggested by the authors that each seasonal influenza vaccination may recruit only a limited number of new T cells.

Libraries were made using RT-PCR. These reads were obtained on an Illumina HiSeq 2500. TCRdb itself trimmed the public reads at Q25 with fastp, ran MiXCR and retained productive beta chains. Identical CDR3 protein sequences are pooled into one entry, listed with their most common genes and DNA. Counted in this sample were 800,000 to 1,000,000 distinct CDR3 sequences; over 20% of them appeared once. The top ten clonotypes cover 10% of the sample. This clonotype was recorded a few times. Its antigen remains undetermined. The record has no base qualities; no much larger clone is one base away. The CDR3, from cysteine to phenylalanine, totals 15 residues. Here the CDR3 DNA is all that survives: 45 bases in frame from base 1. Relative to germline, V is missing 5 bases and J is missing 1 base, with 1 base of the junction outside any gene match. CDR1 and CDR2 are drawn from the germline V gene: SGHRS, YFSETQ.

This sequence was found in a man aged 50 or older who received an inactivated influenza vaccine. Donor details come from another sample of the same person, matched by shared clones. The V gene is TRBV5-1 and the J gene is TRBJ2-2, with 11 central nucleotides matching TRBD2. The source was PBMCs from blood, collected more than 4 days after vaccination. The CDR3 is CASRGLAENTGELFF. The DNA sequence is TGCGCCAGCAGGGGACTAGCGGAGAACACCGGGGAGCTGTTTTTT.